This is a list of T cell receptor beta chains from one sample in a study of human T cells and chemical hapten exposure. TCRdb passed the RACE reads through MiXCR, listing each CDR3 protein once. This table holds about 94,000 distinct CDR3 sequences, approximately 9.3% found once. The source was whole blood, collected in connection with sensitization to the hapten diphenylcyclopropenone (DPC). These receptors all come from a woman in her thirties or forties with alopecia areata. Some clones in this sample may be carry-over from other donors' samples. Each CDR3 is given with its conserved first and last residue. The D gene is left open where the match is weak. For some rows the clone size is stated as once, few or many, or as a class when expanded; others skip it.

clone_size	v_call	j_call	d_call	cdr3_nt	cdr3_aa
many	TRBV20-1	TRBJ2-3	TRBD1	TGCAGTGCTAGCGGCCAGGGAGGACAGGGGGCTTCAGATACGCAGTATTTT	CSASGQGGQGASDTQYF
.	TRBV7-9	TRBJ2-7	.	TGTGCCAGCAGCTCCCGTTCCTACGAGCAGTACTTC	CASSSRSYEQYF
.	TRBV7-9	TRBJ2-5	.	TGTGCCAGCAGCTTGTCAGGGATCGCTCGAGAGACCCAGTACTTC	CASSLSGIARETQYF
many	TRBV18	TRBJ2-7	TRBD1	TGTGCCAGCTCACCCCGAACGGGACAGGGGGTCCTCGAGCAGTACTTC	CASSPRTGQGVLEQYF
few	TRBV28	TRBJ2-7	TRBD1	TGTGCCAGCAGTCCTGCGTGGGACAGGGACTACGAGCAGTACTTC	CASSPAWDRDYEQYF
.	TRBV7-2	TRBJ2-1	.	TGTGCCAGCAGCTTAGCTGTGACTACCCACAATGAGCAGTTCTTC	CASSLAVTTHNEQFF
many	TRBV12-3/TRBV12-4	TRBJ1-5	.	TGTGCCAGCAGCCCGGACAGCAATCAGCCCCAGCATTTT	CASSPDSNQPQHF
many	TRBV28	TRBJ1-4	TRBD1	TGTGCCAGCAGTTTAGGGGGGGGACAGGAAAAACTGTTTTTT	CASSLGGGQEKLFF
few	TRBV28	TRBJ1-2	TRBD1	TGTGCCAGCAGTTTGGCCCCAACCCCGACAGGGTATGGCTACACCTTC	CASSLAPTPTGYGYTF
many	TRBV5-6	TRBJ2-3	.	TGTGCCAGCAGCTTGGTCTCCGGCGGGACGGTAGATACGCAGTATTTT	CASSLVSGGTVDTQYF
few	TRBV21-1	TRBJ1-5	.	TGTGCCAGCAGCAAAGAAGGGGACAGACACAATCAGCCCCAGCATTTT	CASSKEGDRHNQPQHF
many	TRBV20-1	TRBJ2-3	.	TGCAGTGCTAGAGATTTACAGACTAGCACAGATACGCAGTATTTT	CSARDLQTSTDTQYF
.	TRBV3-1	TRBJ2-1	.	TGTGCCAGCAGCCAAGGATTCGGCAATGAGCAGTTCTTC	CASSQGFGNEQFF
.	TRBV29-1	TRBJ2-3	TRBD2	TGCAGCGTGCGGACTAGCGGGAGCACAGATACGCAGTATTTT	CSVRTSGSTDTQYF
few	TRBV20-1	TRBJ2-3	.	TGCAGTGCTATTCCGGCTAAATCTAGCACAGATACGCAGTATTTT	CSAIPAKSSTDTQYF
few	TRBV30	TRBJ2-3	.	TGTGCCTGGAGTGTCAACACAGATACGCAGTATTTT	CAWSVNTDTQYF
.	TRBV7-8	TRBJ2-1	.	TGTGCCAGCAGCTTAGCGTCTCAGGGTCGGGGTGAGCAGTTCTTC	CASSLASQGRGEQFF
.	TRBV5-1	TRBJ2-1	TRBD1	TGCGCCAGCAGCCTATCTCCACAGGGGAATGAGCAGTTCTTC	CASSLSPQGNEQFF
many	TRBV5-4	TRBJ2-1	.	TGTGCCAGCAGCTTCCCCCCGGGGCAGGGGTCCTACAATGAGCAGTTCTTC	CASSFPPGQGSYNEQFF
many	TRBV7-8	TRBJ1-5	TRBD1	TGTGCCAGCAGCCCTGGGACAGGGGGCTTGAGCAATCAGCCCCAGCATTTT	CASSPGTGGLSNQPQHF
few	TRBV6-2/TRBV6-3	TRBJ1-5	TRBD1	TGTGCCAGCAGTTACACCGGCCGACAGGGGTGGGGGTATAGCAATCAGCCCCAGCATTTT	CASSYTGRQGWGYSNQPQHF
.	TRBV28	TRBJ2-7	.	TGTGCCAGCAGTTTCCCTCCCCTCTACGAGCAGTACTTC	CASSFPPLYEQYF
many	TRBV3-1	TRBJ1-2	TRBD1	TGTGCCAGCAGCCAAAGGACAGGTAGCGGCTACACCTTC	CASSQRTGSGYTF
few	TRBV24-1	TRBJ2-1	.	TGTGCCACCAGTGATTCCCTCCGACAGGGGACTAACAATGAGCAGTTCTTC	CATSDSLRQGTNNEQFF